This TCR beta chain was identified in a study of shared clonotypes between healthy human individuals. Broader study findings: Relative to their counterparts shared across all four donors, non-shared clonotypes exhibited diminished generation probabilities. The researchers took only blood, and tissue repertoires probably look different.

About this clone: No antigen is known for it.

The table came from immunoSEQ multiplex PCR; TCRdb's copy has only in-frame clones and leaves some out. The sample includes some 2.1 million clones, around 95% of them seen just once. V was pared by 8 bases and J by 2 bases, with 6 bases of the junction left unmatched. The CDR3 totals 13 residues. Looked up from germline, CDR1 is SQVTM and CDR2 is ANQGSEA. CD8 cells classed as naive were CD45RO-negative and positively selected for CCR7, excluding terminally differentiated effector memory CD45RA+ cells. Sequenced input: naive CD8+ T cells from PBMCs. The chain couples TRBV29-1 to TRBJ1-1, with 9 bases matching TRBD1. This clonotype was sampled from a man aged 18 to 30 in good health. Some clones in this sample may be carry-over from other donors' samples. CDR3 bases: TGCAGCTTCCGGGACAGGGATAACACTGAAGCTTTCTTT. Encoded protein: CSFRDRDNTEAFF. Variable domain in full (rest from reference TRBV29-1 and TRBJ1-1): SAVISQKPSRDICQRGTSLTIQCQVDSQVTMMFWYRQQPGQSLTLIATANQGSEATYESGFVIDKFPISRPNLTFSTLTVSNMSPEDSSIYLCSFRDRDNTEAFFGQGTRLTVV.